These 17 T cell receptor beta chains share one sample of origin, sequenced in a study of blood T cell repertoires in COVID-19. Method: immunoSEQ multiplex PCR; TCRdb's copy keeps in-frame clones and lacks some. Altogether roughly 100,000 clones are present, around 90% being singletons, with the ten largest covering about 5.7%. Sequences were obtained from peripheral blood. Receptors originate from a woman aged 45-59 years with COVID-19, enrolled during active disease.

CDR3 amino acids: CASSVQGYEQFF. The CDR3 nucleotides read TGTGCCAGCAGCGTACAGGGTTATGAGCAGTTCTTC. This chain links TRBV7-3 with TRBJ2-1, with D tentatively TRBD1 (6 bases). The V end lost 5 bases, the J end lost 8 bases, and 10 bases lay between the germline ends. CDR1 is SGHTA, CDR2 FQGTGA, per germline. This CDR3 contains 12 residues.

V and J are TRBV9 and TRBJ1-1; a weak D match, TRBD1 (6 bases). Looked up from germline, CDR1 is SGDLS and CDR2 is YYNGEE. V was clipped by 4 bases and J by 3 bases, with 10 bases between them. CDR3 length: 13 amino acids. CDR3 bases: TGTGCCAGCAGCATACAGGGTTACACTGAAGCTTTCTTT. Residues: CASSIQGYTEAFF.

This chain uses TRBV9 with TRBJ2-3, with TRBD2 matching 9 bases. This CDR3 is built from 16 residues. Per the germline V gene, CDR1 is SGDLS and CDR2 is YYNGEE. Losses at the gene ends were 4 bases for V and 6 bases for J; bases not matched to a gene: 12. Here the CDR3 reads CASSPRVGAGGDTQYF. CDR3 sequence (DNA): TGTGCCAGCAGCCCCCGCGTGGGAGCGGGAGGTGATACGCAGTATTTT.

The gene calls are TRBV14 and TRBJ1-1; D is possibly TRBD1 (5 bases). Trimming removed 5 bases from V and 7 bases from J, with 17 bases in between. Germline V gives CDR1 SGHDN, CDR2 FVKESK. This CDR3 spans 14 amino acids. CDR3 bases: TGTGCCAGCAGCGCCTTCACGGGGGATCTTGAAGCTTTCTTT. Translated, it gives CASSAFTGDLEAFF.

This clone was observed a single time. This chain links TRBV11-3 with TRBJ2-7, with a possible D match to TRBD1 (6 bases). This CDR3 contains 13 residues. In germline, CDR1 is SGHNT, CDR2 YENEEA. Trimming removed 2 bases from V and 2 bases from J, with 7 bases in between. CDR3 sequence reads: CASSLTGTYEQYF. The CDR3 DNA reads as TGTGCCAGCAGCTTAACAGGGACCTACGAGCAGTACTTC.

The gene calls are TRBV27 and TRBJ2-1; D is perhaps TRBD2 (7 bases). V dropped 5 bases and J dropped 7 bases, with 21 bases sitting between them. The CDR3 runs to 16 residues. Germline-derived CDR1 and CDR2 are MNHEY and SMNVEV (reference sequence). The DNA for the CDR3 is TGTGCCAGCAGTCCCCTTGACGGGGGGCCACAAAATGAGCAGTTCTTC. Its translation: CASSPLDGGPQNEQFF.

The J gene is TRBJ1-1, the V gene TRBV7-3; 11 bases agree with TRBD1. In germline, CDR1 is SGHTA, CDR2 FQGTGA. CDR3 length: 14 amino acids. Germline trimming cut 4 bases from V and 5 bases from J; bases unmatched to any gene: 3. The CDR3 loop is CASSWDRGSTEAFF. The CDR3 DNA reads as TGTGCCAGCAGCTGGGACAGGGGGTCGACTGAAGCTTTCTTT.

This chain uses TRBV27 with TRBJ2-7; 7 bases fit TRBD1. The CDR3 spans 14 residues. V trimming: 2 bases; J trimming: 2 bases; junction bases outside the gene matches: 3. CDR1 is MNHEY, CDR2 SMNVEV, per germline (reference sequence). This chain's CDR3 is CASSLRQGTYEQYF. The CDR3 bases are TGTGCCAGCAGTTTAAGACAGGGAACCTACGAGCAGTACTTC.

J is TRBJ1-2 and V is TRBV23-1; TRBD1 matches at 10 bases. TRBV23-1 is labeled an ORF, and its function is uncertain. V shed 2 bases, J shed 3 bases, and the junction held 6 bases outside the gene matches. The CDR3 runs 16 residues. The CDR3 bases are TGCGCCAGCAGTCAAGGGGACAGGGGCGTTCACTATGGCTACACCTTC. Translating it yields CASSQGDRGVHYGYTF.

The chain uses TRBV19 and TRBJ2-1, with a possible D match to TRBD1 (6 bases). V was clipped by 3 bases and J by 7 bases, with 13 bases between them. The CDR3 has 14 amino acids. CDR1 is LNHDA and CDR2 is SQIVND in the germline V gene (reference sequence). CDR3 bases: TGTGCCAGTAGTATTAACAGGGAACGGAATGAGCAGTTCTTC. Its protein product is CASSINRERNEQFF.

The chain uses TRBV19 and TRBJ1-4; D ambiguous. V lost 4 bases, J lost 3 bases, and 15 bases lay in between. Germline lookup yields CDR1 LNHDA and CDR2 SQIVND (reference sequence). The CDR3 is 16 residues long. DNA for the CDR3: TGTGCCAGTAGTAACGGTTTGGTCAATCCTAATGAAAAACTGTTTTTT. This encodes CASSNGLVNPNEKLFF.

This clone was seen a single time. DNA of the CDR3: TGTGCCAGTAGTATCTCTTGGACAGACTACGAGCAGTACTTC. This encodes CASSISWTDYEQYF. The chain is built from TRBV19 and TRBJ2-7; D possibly corresponds to TRBD1 (6 bases). The V gene's germline CDR1 is LNHDA and CDR2 SQIVND (reference sequence). V shed 3 bases and J shed 3 bases, with 12 bases lying between them. The CDR3 covers 14 residues.

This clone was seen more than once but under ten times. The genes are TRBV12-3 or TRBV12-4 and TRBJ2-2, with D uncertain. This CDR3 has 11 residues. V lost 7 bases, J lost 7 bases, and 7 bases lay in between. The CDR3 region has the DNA TGTGCCAGCACCATAGTCGGGGAGCTGTTTTTT. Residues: CASTIVGELFF.

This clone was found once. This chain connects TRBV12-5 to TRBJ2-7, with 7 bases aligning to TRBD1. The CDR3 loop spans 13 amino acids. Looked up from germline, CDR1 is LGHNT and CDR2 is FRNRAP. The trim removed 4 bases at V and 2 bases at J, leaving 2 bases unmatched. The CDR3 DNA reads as TGTGCTAGTGGTTCGGGACAGCCCTACGAGCAGTACTTC. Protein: CASGSGQPYEQYF. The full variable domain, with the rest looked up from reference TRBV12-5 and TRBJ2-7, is DARVTQTPRHKVTEMGQEVTMRCQPILGHNTVFWYRQTMMQGLELLAYFRNRAPLDDSGMPKDRFSAEMPDATLATLKIQPSEPRDSAVYFCASGSGQPYEQYFGPGTRLTVT.

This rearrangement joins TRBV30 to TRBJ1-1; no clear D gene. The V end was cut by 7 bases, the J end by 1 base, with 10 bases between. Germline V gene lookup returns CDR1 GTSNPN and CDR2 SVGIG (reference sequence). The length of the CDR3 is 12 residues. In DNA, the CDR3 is TGTGCCTACCCCCGAGGGAACACTGAAGCTTTCTTT. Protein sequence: CAYPRGNTEAFF.

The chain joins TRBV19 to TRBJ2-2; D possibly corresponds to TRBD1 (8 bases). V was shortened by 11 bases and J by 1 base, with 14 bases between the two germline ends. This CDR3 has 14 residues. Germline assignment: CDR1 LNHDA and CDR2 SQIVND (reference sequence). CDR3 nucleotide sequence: TGTGCCGCCAGCGGGACAGGGAACACCGGGGAGCTGTTTTTT. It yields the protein CAASGTGNTGELFF.

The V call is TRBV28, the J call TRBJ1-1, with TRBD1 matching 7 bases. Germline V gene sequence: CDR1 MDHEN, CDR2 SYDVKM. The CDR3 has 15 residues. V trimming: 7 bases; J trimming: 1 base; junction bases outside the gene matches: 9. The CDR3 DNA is TGTGCCAGCAAGGGAACCGACAGGGCGAACACTGAAGCTTTCTTT. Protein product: CASKGTDRANTEAFF.